This TCR beta chain is drawn from a study of blood T cell repertoires in COVID-19. At the level of the study: Samples of COVID-19 (acute and convalescent) were obtained from the United States, Italy and Spain.

CDR3 size: 15 residues. CDR1 and CDR2 from the germline V gene are MNHEY and SVGEGT. Between the trimmed V and J ends, which lost 2 bases and 5 bases, there was a span of 12 bases. In its sample, this clone was seen once. The table came from immunoSEQ multiplex PCR; TCRdb's copy has only in-frame clones and leaves some out. This table holds about 300,000 clones, roughly 88% found once. The clonotype comes from a woman aged 25-40 years who had recovered from COVID-19. Input material: peripheral blood. This chain joins TRBV6-2 or TRBV6-3 and TRBJ2-2, with D unresolved. CDR3 protein: CASSYVRLKTGELFF. CDR3 bases: TGTGCCAGCAGTTACGTCCGGTTGAAAACCGGGGAGCTGTTTTTT.